The T cell receptor beta chain described here comes from a study of T cell repertoires in cytomegalovirus infection. MiXCR, applied by TCRdb to the reads, yields one record per CDR3 protein. Of approximately 630,000 distinct CDR3 sequences in the sample, approximately 24% were seen once. The trim removed 4 bases at V and 4 bases at J, leaving 8 bases unmatched. In germline, CDR1 is SGHVS, CDR2 FQNEAQ. CDR3 length: 15 amino acids. Sequencing was performed on CD8+ T cells from PBMCs. This receptor was taken from a human donor in good health (CMV status not recorded). Some clones in this sample may be carry-over from other donors' samples. This rearrangement joins TRBV7-8 to TRBJ2-7, with TRBD1 identical over 9 bases. As DNA, the CDR3 is TGTGCCAGCAGCTCACCCCGGACAGGGGATTACGAGCAGTACTTC. Translating it yields CASSSPRTGDYEQYF.